Following are 28 T cell receptor beta chains from one sample sequenced in a study of shared clonotypes between healthy human individuals. Only in-frame clones appear in the TCRdb table, and some are missing; sequencing was by immunoSEQ multiplex PCR. This table holds approximately 2.5 million clones, more than 80% found once. Specimen: naive CD4+ T cells sorted from blood. Noted subset: CD45RA+ positively selected. These receptors originate from a young man in good health.

Details on this clone: One end of the junction does not line up with germline, which may come from a read error. The chain joins TRBV4-1 to TRBJ2-3, with unresolved D. The CDR3 length is 12 residues. Germline CDR1 is MGHRA and CDR2 is YSYEKL. This CDR3 reads CASSQSTYTQYF. In nucleotides, the CDR3 is TGCGCCAGCAGCCAAAGCACATATACGCAGTATTTT.

The V call is TRBV5-5, the J call TRBJ1-1; 7 bases are a match to TRBD1. V lost 4 bases, J lost 0 bases, and 3 bases stayed unmatched. Germline lookup yields CDR1 SGHKS and CDR2 YYEKEE (reference sequence). This CDR3 has 14 amino acids. The CDR3 region is CASSVGQLNTEAFF. The CDR3 nucleotides are TGTGCCAGCAGCGTGGGACAGCTGAACACTGAAGCTTTCTTT.

The CDR3 coding sequence is TGCGCCAGCAGCCAAGAGGGGATTGGGGCAGGGTATATCCTCTCCTACGAGCAGTACTTC. Amino acid sequence: CASSQEGIGAGYILSYEQYF. The genes are TRBV4-1 and TRBJ2-7, with D maybe TRBD1 (5 bases). Germline V gene data show CDR1 as MGHRA and CDR2 as YSYEKL. The CDR3 consists of 20 residues. The V end was cut by 0 bases, the J end by 0 bases, with 24 bases between.

This sequence joins TRBV7-8 and TRBJ2-7; D not certain. CDR1 is SGHVS and CDR2 is FQNEAQ in the germline V gene. The CDR3 runs 14 residues. Trimming pared 4 bases from V and 4 bases from J, leaving 14 bases between. CDR3 nucleotides: TGTGCCAGCAGCTCGGAACGGGCGGCTTACGAGCAGTACTTC. Protein product: CASSSERAAYEQYF.

V and J are TRBV27 and TRBJ1-5, with 7 positions matching TRBD1. Looked up from germline, CDR1 is MNHEY and CDR2 is SMNVEV (reference sequence). V shed 4 bases, J shed 2 bases, and the junction held 11 bases outside the gene matches. The CDR3 totals 17 residues. Written as DNA, the CDR3 is TGTGCCAGCAGTTCGGACAGGAGGGGGATAGGCAATCAGCCCCAGCATTTT. Its protein is CASSSDRRGIGNQPQHF.

The chain has TRBV4-1 and TRBJ1-2; no clear D gene. In germline, CDR1 is MGHRA, CDR2 YSYEKL. This CDR3 has 15 residues. V was trimmed by 3 bases and J by 4 bases, leaving 15 bases between them. The CDR3 nucleotides are TGCGCCAGCAGCCAGCCGGCATCTAGAACCTATGGCTACACCTTC. Amino acid sequence: CASSQPASRTYGYTF.

This sequence joins TRBV12-1 and TRBJ2-7; no check of the table's D call, TRBD2, against the DNA was made. TRBV12-1 is given as a pseudogene. The CDR3 totals 16 residues. DNA of the CDR3: TGTGCCAGCAGCTTTGGCCCGCGGGACCTTATAACGGAGCAGTACTTC. Translation gives CASSFGPRDLITEQYF.

The chain joins TRBV30 to TRBJ1-5, with a tentative D call TRBD1 (5 bases). V was trimmed by 2 bases and J by 3 bases, leaving 8 bases between them. The CDR3 contains 13 residues. Germline V lookup: CDR1 GTSNPN, CDR2 SVGIG (reference sequence). CDR3 DNA sequence: TGTGCCTGGAGTAACAGGTCCAATCAGCCCCAGCATTTT. Translation gives CAWSNRSNQPQHF.

This chain connects TRBV15 to TRBJ2-2; 9 bases agree with TRBD2. The length of the CDR3 is 17 residues. After removal of 0 bases from V and 7 bases from J, the junction contained 9 bases not matched to a gene. Per the germline V gene, CDR1 is LNHNV and CDR2 is YYDKDF (reference sequence). The CDR3 nucleotides read TGTGCCACCAGCAGAGATCTTGCAGCGGGAGGCGGCGGGGAGCTGTTTTTT. Translation gives CATSRDLAAGGGGELFF.

This chain uses TRBV6-6 with TRBJ1-2; no definite D call. The CDR3 loop spans 13 amino acids. V lost 5 bases and J lost 5, with 12 bases in between. Looked up from germline, CDR1 is MNHNY and CDR2 is SVGAGI (reference sequence). Here the CDR3 reads CASSAPGVYGYTF. CDR3 DNA sequence: TGTGCCAGCAGTGCCCCCGGGGTATATGGCTACACCTTC.

The rearrangement links TRBV5-1 to TRBJ2-7, with TRBD2 as a possible D gene (6 bases). Germline CDR1 and CDR2: SGHRS and YFSETQ. The CDR3 contains 13 residues. V lost 4 bases, J lost 6 bases, and 14 bases lay in between. The CDR3 here is CASSQGLAVEQYF. The CDR3 nucleotides read TGCGCCAGCAGCCAAGGTTTAGCGGTCGAGCAGTACTTC.

The CDR3 coding sequence is TGTGCCAGCAGCGAGCCGCCCTTGGGGCCCGACTACGAGCAGTACTTC. The encoded protein is CASSEPPLGPDYEQYF. This chain connects TRBV11-2 to TRBJ2-7; D perhaps matches TRBD1 (5 bases). V dropped 5 bases and J dropped 3 bases, with 20 bases sitting between them. CDR1 SGHAT and CDR2 FQNNGV come from the germline V gene. The CDR3 consists of 16 residues.

In this sample, this clone turned up once. V and J are TRBV6-5 and TRBJ1-2; tentative D call: TRBD1 (5 bases). The CDR3 consists of 13 residues. Germline CDR1 and CDR2: MNHEY and SVGAGI. Trimming cost V 5 bases and J 2 bases, with 9 bases left between them. The CDR3 is CASSMDINYGYTF. The CDR3 DNA follows: TGTGCCAGCAGTATGGACATCAACTATGGCTACACCTTC.

V and J are TRBV28 and TRBJ2-1, with TRBD2 as a possible D gene (7 bases). V lost 4 bases and J lost 6, with 16 bases in between. The CDR3 is 15 residues long. Germline V lookup: CDR1 MDHEN, CDR2 SYDVKM. The CDR3 DNA is TGTGCCAGCAGTTCCTTAAGGGGGGGAGGCAATGAGCAGTTCTTC. Its protein is CASSSLRGGGNEQFF.

This chain uses TRBV4-1 with TRBJ1-2; possibly TRBD1 for D (6 bases). Trimming stripped 1 base from V and 2 bases from J, with 8 bases between. The germline gives CDR1 MGHRA, CDR2 YSYEKL. This CDR3 is 14 amino acids long. CDR3 protein: CASSQGGLNYGYTF. The CDR3 DNA sequence: TGCGCCAGCAGCCAAGGGGGGCTCAACTATGGCTACACCTTC.

The chain is built from TRBV28 and TRBJ1-1; no clear D gene. Trimming shortened V by 5 bases and J by 7 bases, and 14 bases separated the two germline ends. Germline CDR1 is MDHEN and CDR2 is SYDVKM. This CDR3 spans 13 amino acids. CDR3: CASSAADGYEAFF. CDR3 DNA: TGTGCCAGCAGTGCCGCTGACGGCTATGAAGCTTTCTTT. Full variable domain (outside the CDR3, taken from reference TRBV28 and TRBJ1-1): DVKVTQSSRYLVKRTGEKVFLECVQDMDHENMFWYRQDPGLGLRLIYFSYDVKMKEKGDIPEGYSVSREKKERFSLILESASTNQTSMYLCASSAADGYEAFFGQGTRLTVV.

This rearrangement joins TRBV30 to TRBJ1-1; D remains unclear. Germline assignment: CDR1 GTSNPN and CDR2 SVGIG (reference sequence). This CDR3 has 13 amino acids. Trimming cost V 1 base and J 7 bases, with 13 bases left between them. The CDR3 loop is CAWSEIVSGEAFF. The CDR3 nucleotides read TGTGCCTGGAGTGAGATCGTCAGTGGTGAAGCTTTCTTT. Variable domain in full (rest from reference TRBV30 and TRBJ1-1): SQTIHQWPATLVQPVGSPLSLECTVEGTSNPNLYWYRQAAGRGLQLLFYSVGIGQISSEVPQNLSASRPQDRQFILSSKKLLLSDSGFYLCAWSEIVSGEAFFGQGTRLTVV.

In regard to this clone: The sample holds other DNA sequences that translate to the same CDR3. The chain is built from TRBV2 and TRBJ1-1; D is unresolved. The V gene lost 4 bases and the J gene lost 5 bases, with 2 bases spanning the gap. Germline V gene sequence: CDR1 SNHLY, CDR2 FYNNEI. The length of the CDR3 is 10 residues. The CDR3 sequence: CASSVTEAFF. The DNA of the CDR3 is TGTGCCAGCAGTGTGACTGAAGCTTTCTTT. The full variable domain, completed using reference TRBV2 and TRBJ1-1, is EPEVTQTPSHQVTQMGQEVILRCVPISNHLYFYWYRQILGQKVEFLVSFYNNEISEKSEIFDDQFSVERPDGSNFTLKIRSTKLEDSAMYFCASSVTEAFFGQGTRLTVV.

This clone has just a few counts. V usage is TRBV11-2 and J usage is TRBJ1-1; D may be TRBD1 (6 bases). The germline gives CDR1 SGHAT, CDR2 FQNNGV. This CDR3 contains 13 residues. V was pared by 5 bases and J by 1 base, with 8 bases between. CDR3: CASSGQPNTEAFF. The CDR3 DNA sequence: TGTGCCAGCAGCGGACAGCCGAACACTGAAGCTTTCTTT.

V is TRBV27 and J is TRBJ1-2; D gene uncertain. The germline CDR1 and CDR2 sequences are MNHEY and SMNVEV (reference sequence). There are 13 residues in the CDR3. V shed 3 bases and J shed 8 bases, with 13 bases lying between them. The CDR3 nucleotides read TGTGCCAGCAGTTTGGGAGGAGTCTTCGGCTACACCTTC. Its protein product is CASSLGGVFGYTF.

This chain links TRBV6-5 with TRBJ1-2; 7 bases match TRBD1. Trimming removed 5 bases from V and 8 bases from J; junction bases left unmatched: 8. Germline loops: CDR1 MNHEY, CDR2 SVGAGI. The CDR3 runs 13 residues. As DNA, the CDR3 is TGTGCCAGCAGTCAGACAGGGAAATTGGGCTACACCTTC. The encoded protein is CASSQTGKLGYTF.

The chain recombines TRBV6-6 with TRBJ2-7; 7 nucleotides line up with TRBD1. Germline V gives CDR1 MNHNY, CDR2 SVGAGI (reference sequence). This CDR3 is built from 14 residues. V lost 6 bases, J lost 1 base, and 6 bases stayed unmatched. The DNA for the CDR3 is TGTGCCAGCAGCCATCCGGGACAGTCCTACGAGCAGTACTTC. Its protein is CASSHPGQSYEQYF.

A remark on this clone: No DNA is shown, since the ends of the CDR3 on it are uncertain; the CDR3 is the one TCRdb lists. This sequence joins TRBV27 and TRBJ1-6. The CDR3 length equals 17 residues, ends included. Germline V lookup: CDR1 MNHEY, CDR2 SMNVEV (reference sequence). The chain's CDR3 is CASSSSVGLLGGSPLHF.

About this clone: The sample carries other DNA sequences with the same CDR3. The V gene is TRBV7-2, the J gene TRBJ1-1; no clear D. V lost 1 base and J 0 bases, leaving 6 bases between the germline ends. CDR3 length: 14 amino acids. Per germline, CDR1 SGHTA and CDR2 FQGNSA. In DNA, the CDR3 is TGTGCCAGCAGCTTAGGGACGTTGAACACTGAAGCTTTCTTT. Translated, it gives CASSLGTLNTEAFF.

V gene TRBV30 combines with J gene TRBJ1-5; tentatively, D is TRBD1 (5 bases). The CDR3 has 13 residues. CDR1 is GTSNPN, CDR2 SVGIG, per germline (reference sequence). Trimming removed 1 base at V and 7 bases at J, with 11 bases between. The chain's CDR3 is CAWSAGGMQPQHF. In DNA form, the CDR3 reads TGTGCCTGGAGTGCGGGGGGGATGCAGCCCCAGCATTTT.

The rearrangement uses TRBV7-9 and TRBJ2-6; D unresolved. CDR3 length: 14 residues. Germline V lookup: CDR1 SEHNR, CDR2 FQNEAQ (reference sequence). The ends were cut back, 5 bases at V and 2 bases at J, with 7 bases in the middle. CDR3 amino acids: CASSLPAGANVLTF. Written as DNA, the CDR3 is TGTGCCAGCAGCCTTCCTGCTGGGGCCAACGTCCTGACTTTC.

The chain couples TRBV30 to TRBJ2-3; unclear D gene. V gave up 2 bases and J gave up 3 bases, with 15 bases separating them. CDR1 is GTSNPN and CDR2 is SVGIG in the germline V gene (reference sequence). The CDR3 length is 15 residues. For the CDR3, the DNA is TGTGCCTGGAGTATGGGCAGGATAAGGACAGATACGCAGTATTTT. Its translation is CAWSMGRIRTDTQYF.

This chain joins TRBV4-1 and TRBJ2-7; D tentatively fits TRBD1 or TRBD2 (5 bases each). This CDR3 contains 18 residues. V was trimmed by 1 base and J by 2 bases, leaving 21 bases between them. In germline, CDR1 is MGHRA, CDR2 YSYEKL. CDR3 sequence (DNA): TGCGCCAGCAGCCAAGGGGGGTTGGGGTCGGGGCCCACCTACGAGCAGTACTTC. This codes for CASSQGGLGSGPTYEQYF.